The 21 T cell receptor beta chains reported below all come from one sample, sequenced in a study of blood T cell repertoires in COVID-19. TCRdb's table, derived via immunoSEQ multiplex PCR, lists solely in-frame clones and lacks some. The sample records some 290,000 clones, 75% to 90% being singletons. The sample was peripheral blood. These receptors originate from a woman between 50 and 59 years old who had recovered from COVID-19.

The chain couples TRBV20-1 to TRBJ1-5; possibly TRBD1 for D (5 bases). This CDR3 spans 16 amino acids. Germline CDR1 reads DFQATT; CDR2 reads SNEGSKA (reference sequence). Trimming left V 3 bases short and J 6 bases short, with 21 bases between. The CDR3 spells CSASTSLRGSPQPQHF. In nucleotides, the CDR3 is TGCAGTGCTAGTACGTCTCTGCGGGGGTCACCTCAGCCCCAGCATTTT.

The V call is TRBV18, the J call TRBJ1-1; the D gene is possibly TRBD1 (5 bases). The germline V gene encodes CDR1 KGHSH and CDR2 LQKENI. The CDR3 spans 13 residues. Trimming cost V 10 bases and J 3 bases, with 15 bases left between them. This CDR3 is CANRGEPHTEAFF. Here the CDR3 DNA reads TGTGCCAACCGGGGGGAACCACACACTGAAGCTTTCTTT.

This clone was picked up one time. The V gene is TRBV7-9, the J gene TRBJ2-3; D perhaps matches TRBD2 (7 bases). Trimming removed 1 base at V and 14 bases at J, with 13 bases between. The germline gives CDR1 SEHNR, CDR2 FQNEAQ (reference sequence). CDR3 length: 12 amino acids. Here the CDR3 reads CASSLEWGGLYF. CDR3 DNA sequence: TGTGCCAGCAGCTTAGAGTGGGGGGGGCTGTATTTT.

J is TRBJ2-1 and V is TRBV28; tentatively, D is TRBD2 (6 bases). Trimming left V 7 bases short and J 1 base short, with 17 bases between. The V gene's germline CDR1 is MDHEN and CDR2 SYDVKM. There are 16 residues in the CDR3. CDR3 region: CASTSPSSGSYNEQFF. CDR3 bases: TGTGCCAGCACCAGCCCCAGTAGCGGTTCCTACAATGAGCAGTTCTTC. The complete variable domain, with remaining parts taken from reference TRBV28 and TRBJ2-1, reads DVKVTQSSRYLVKRTGEKVFLECVQDMDHENMFWYRQDPGLGLRLIYFSYDVKMKEKGDIPEGYSVSREKKERFSLILESASTNQTSMYLCASTSPSSGSYNEQFFGPGTRLTVL.

The V gene is TRBV7-2, the J gene TRBJ1-2; D ambiguous. The germline V gene encodes CDR1 SGHTA and CDR2 FQGNSA. Trimming took off 4 bases at V and 4 bases at J, with 7 bases between the two ends. The CDR3 is made up of 12 amino acids. CDR3 amino acids: CASSSAGYGYTF. DNA for the CDR3: TGTGCCAGCAGCTCTGCGGGCTATGGCTACACCTTC.

The chain joins TRBV28 to TRBJ2-7; possible D gene TRBD2, 5 bases. Trimming removed 4 bases from V and 0 bases from J, with 13 bases in between. Germline V gene data show CDR1 as MDHEN and CDR2 as SYDVKM. This CDR3 has 15 residues. In nucleotides, the CDR3 is TGTGCCAGCAGTTCTCACTGGGAGAACTCCTACGAGCAGTACTTC. Protein: CASSSHWENSYEQYF.

The genes are TRBV27 and TRBJ2-7; 12 positions agree with TRBD2. The CDR3 has 16 amino acids. Losses at the gene ends were 4 bases for V and 4 bases for J; bases not matched to a gene: 8. In germline, CDR1 is MNHEY, CDR2 SMNVEV (reference sequence). Here the CDR3 reads CASSSHPSGRGYEQYF. Written as DNA, the CDR3 is TGTGCCAGCAGTTCCCATCCTAGCGGGAGGGGATACGAGCAGTACTTC.

The chain combines TRBV19 with TRBJ1-1; 11 bases line up with TRBD1. The CDR3 has 15 amino acids. V lost 10 bases, J lost 3 bases, and 10 bases stayed unmatched. The germline CDR1 and CDR2 sequences are LNHDA and SQIVND (reference sequence). Written as DNA, the CDR3 is TGTGCCACCAGGGACAGGGGGTTTAGAGACACTGAAGCTTTCTTT. Its protein is CATRDRGFRDTEAFF. The complete variable domain, with remaining parts taken from reference TRBV19 and TRBJ1-1, reads DGGITQSPKYLFRKEGQNVTLSCEQNLNHDAMYWYRQDPGQGLRLIYYSQIVNDFQKGDIAEGYSVSREKKESFPLTVTSAQKNPTAFYLCATRDRGFRDTEAFFGQGTRLTVV.

The chain uses TRBV12-5 and TRBJ2-3, with D maybe TRBD2 (5 bases). The germline V and J ends were trimmed by 5 bases and 3 bases, with 9 bases remaining between them. This CDR3 is 13 amino acids long. Germline V gene lookup returns CDR1 LGHNT and CDR2 FRNRAP. The CDR3 DNA follows: TGTGCTAGTGGTCGGGATCCAACAGATACGCAGTATTTT. This encodes CASGRDPTDTQYF.

The chain carries TRBV5-6 and TRBJ1-2, with D possibly matching TRBD1 (6 bases). V was cut by 4 bases and J by 1 base, with 14 bases left in between. The CDR3 has 15 amino acids. Germline lookup yields CDR1 SGHDT and CDR2 YYEEEE. The CDR3 coding sequence is TGTGCCAGCAGCAGAAGACAGGCCCTTAACTATGGCTACACCTTC. Its protein product is CASSRRQALNYGYTF.

The sample holds a few counts of this clone. The chain recombines TRBV6-6 with TRBJ1-2; 7 bases fit TRBD1. The CDR3 totals 11 residues. J gave up 8 bases and V 5 bases, and 2 bases lay outside the gene matches. Germline V gene lookup returns CDR1 MNHNY and CDR2 SVGAGI (reference sequence). This chain's CDR3 is CASSDRVGYTF. The CDR3, as DNA: TGTGCCAGCAGTGACAGGGTCGGCTACACCTTC.

CDR3 loop: CASRTGARFTEAFF. As DNA, the CDR3 is TGTGCCAGCAGGACAGGGGCTCGTTTCACTGAAGCTTTCTTT. This chain uses TRBV28 with TRBJ1-1, with 8 bases lining up with TRBD1. The V and J ends lost 6 bases and 4 bases, in that order; junction bases with no gene match: 7. Germline V CDR1 and CDR2: MDHEN, SYDVKM. The CDR3 contains 14 residues.

The count of this clone is one. The chain links TRBV5-1 to TRBJ2-1; 7 bases are a match to TRBD2. Trimming took 0 bases from V and 0 from J; bases not matched to a gene: 6. The CDR3 extends over 17 amino acids. From germline, CDR1 is SGHRS and CDR2 YFSETQ. The CDR3: CASSLGTAGSSYNEQFF. In DNA, the CDR3 is TGCGCCAGCAGCTTGGGTACAGCGGGGAGCTCCTACAATGAGCAGTTCTTC.

This chain links TRBV6-2 or TRBV6-3 with TRBJ2-7; 10 bases are shared with TRBD2. Germline V gene lookup returns CDR1 MNHEY and CDR2 SVGEGT. The trim removed 6 bases at V and 3 bases at J, leaving 20 bases unmatched. The CDR3 covers 19 residues. The CDR3 loop is CASSLVFRSGRPTHYEQYF. DNA for the CDR3: TGTGCCAGCAGCCTCGTCTTCCGTAGCGGGAGGCCCACACACTACGAGCAGTACTTC.

The chain employs TRBV3-1 (or the pseudogene TRBV3-2) and TRBJ1-5, with a weak D call TRBD1 (6 bases). Per the germline V gene, CDR1 is LGHDT and CDR2 is YNNKEL (reference sequence). This CDR3 contains 16 residues. V was trimmed by 1 base and J by 5 bases, leaving 15 bases between them. The CDR3 loop reads CASSQGSGRGDQPQHF. The CDR3 DNA is TGTGCCAGCAGCCAAGGCAGTGGCAGGGGAGATCAGCCCCAGCATTTT.

The gene calls are TRBV11-2 and TRBJ1-2; 9 bases line up with TRBD1. CDR1 and CDR2 (germline): SGHAT, FQNNGV. Losses at the gene ends were 6 bases for V and 6 bases for J; bases not matched to a gene: 17. The CDR3 sequence is 17 residues long. This CDR3 reads CASSEDFVGQGTDGYTF. As DNA, the CDR3 is TGTGCCAGCAGTGAAGATTTTGTAGGACAGGGGACAGATGGCTACACCTTC.

This rearrangement joins TRBV10-3 to TRBJ2-7; D is possibly TRBD1 (5 bases). This CDR3 is 15 amino acids long. Germline V gene data show CDR1 as ENHRY and CDR2 as SYGVKD. V dropped 0 bases and J dropped 6 bases, with 15 bases sitting between them. CDR3 residues: CAISESPPGHTEQYF. Here the CDR3 DNA reads TGTGCCATCAGTGAGTCCCCTCCTGGACATACCGAGCAGTACTTC.

Comments on this clone: The same CDR3 also results from other DNA sequences found in this sample. The rearrangement joins TRBV28 to TRBJ2-1; a possible D gene is TRBD2 (6 bases). V was trimmed by 6 bases and J by 4 bases, leaving 13 bases between them. This CDR3 contains 14 residues. The germline CDR1 and CDR2 sequences are MDHEN and SYDVKM. The CDR3 DNA follows: TGTGCCAGCAGCCCCGGGACTTTTTACAATGAGCAGTTCTTC. Protein: CASSPGTFYNEQFF.

This chain links TRBV6-1 with TRBJ1-2, with TRBD1 matching 12 bases. V shed 3 bases and J 6 bases; nucleotides not matched to a gene: 5. The CDR3 is 15 residues long. Germline assignment: CDR1 MNHNS and CDR2 SASEGT. The CDR3 here is CASSDWGQGANGYTF. DNA for the CDR3: TGTGCCAGCAGTGATTGGGGACAGGGGGCGAATGGCTACACCTTC.

Of note for this clone: Additional DNA sequences in this sample encode the identical CDR3. V usage is TRBV7-9 and J usage is TRBJ2-5; no reliable D call. Germline-derived CDR1 and CDR2 are SEHNR and FQNEAQ (reference sequence). CDR3 length: 13 amino acids. V lost 0 bases and J 4 bases, leaving 6 bases between the germline ends. The chain's CDR3 is CASSLAGGETQYF. In DNA form, the CDR3 reads TGTGCCAGCAGCTTAGCCGGTGGAGAGACCCAGTACTTC.

The V gene is TRBV25-1, the J gene TRBJ1-2; D gene uncertain. Trimming pared 3 bases from V and 2 bases from J, leaving 10 bases between. The CDR3 spans 14 residues. From germline, CDR1 is MGHDK and CDR2 SYGVNS. CDR3 sequence reads: CASSERLQNYGYTF. In DNA form, the CDR3 reads TGTGCCAGCAGTGAGAGATTACAGAACTATGGCTACACCTTC.